This T cell receptor (beta chain) was obtained from a study of CD8+CD57+ T cells in acquired aplastic anemia. Broader study findings: Patients versus controls showed no significant CD8+ Simpson's diversity difference.

CDR3 and TCR beta VDJ profiling relied on a genomic DNA template. A single record per CDR3 protein comes from TCRdb applying MiXCR to the reads. The sample yields about 270,000 distinct CDR3 sequences, 55% to 65% seen once. CDR3 length: 12 amino acids. CDR1 is SGHRS, CDR2 YFSETQ, per germline. Deletions cut 0 bases from V and 8 bases from J, with 6 bases between. For this clonotype: Its antigen is unknown.

This receptor was taken from a human donor with severe aplastic anemia or a healthy control (not recorded which). This sequence joins TRBV5-1 and TRBJ2-1; unclear D gene. Sequencing was done on a sample of sorted CD4+, CD8+, or CD8+CD57+ T cells (not recorded which) from PBMCs. The CDR3 nucleotides are TGCGCCAGCAGCTTGGTGGTTGATGAGCAGTTCTTC. Translating it yields CASSLVVDEQFF. The whole variable domain, filled in from reference TRBV5-1 and TRBJ2-1, reads KAGVTQTPRYLIKTRGQQVTLSCSPISGHRSVSWYQQTPGQGLQFLFEYFSETQRNKGNFPGRFSGRQFSNSRSEMNVSTLELGDSALYLCASSLVVDEQFFGPGTRLTVL.